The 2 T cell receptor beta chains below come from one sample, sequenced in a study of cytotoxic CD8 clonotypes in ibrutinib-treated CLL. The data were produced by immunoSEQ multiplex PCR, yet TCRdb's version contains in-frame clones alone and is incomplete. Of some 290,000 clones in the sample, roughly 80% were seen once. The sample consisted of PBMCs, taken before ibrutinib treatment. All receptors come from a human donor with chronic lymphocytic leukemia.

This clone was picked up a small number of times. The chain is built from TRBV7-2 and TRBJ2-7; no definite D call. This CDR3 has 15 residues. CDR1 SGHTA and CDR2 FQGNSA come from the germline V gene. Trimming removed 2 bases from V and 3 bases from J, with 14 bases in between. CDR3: CASSLRVARSYEQYF. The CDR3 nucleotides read TGTGCCAGCAGCTTAAGGGTTGCGCGGAGCTACGAGCAGTACTTC.

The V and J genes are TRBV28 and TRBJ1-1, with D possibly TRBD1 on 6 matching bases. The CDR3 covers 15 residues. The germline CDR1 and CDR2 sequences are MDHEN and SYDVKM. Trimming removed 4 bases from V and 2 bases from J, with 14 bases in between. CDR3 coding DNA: TGTGCCAGCAGTTCTCCGGGGGGCGTAAACACTGAAGCTTTCTTT. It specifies CASSSPGGVNTEAFF.